These 24 T cell receptor beta chains originate from one sample sequenced in a study of blood T cell repertoires in COVID-19. Clones were sequenced by immunoSEQ multiplex PCR, and TCRdb holds only the in-frame ones, with some missing. The sample consists of around 150,000 clones, around three quarters of them appearing once. The sequencing sample was made of peripheral blood. The receptors were gathered from a middle-aged man with acute or convalescent COVID-19.

The CDR3 sequence is CASSLAHSYEQYV. The DNA of the CDR3 is TGTGCCAGCAGCTTAGCACACTCCTACGAGCAGTACGTC. V usage is TRBV11-2 and J usage is TRBJ2-7; D not resolved. The CDR3 totals 13 residues. Trimming shortened V by 1 base and J by 0 bases, and 4 bases separated the two germline ends. The germline V gene encodes CDR1 SGHAT and CDR2 FQNNGV.

The chain recombines TRBV29-1 with TRBJ2-2; 8 nucleotides line up with TRBD1. J was trimmed by 7 bases and V by 4 bases; bases with no gene match: 5. From germline, CDR1 is SQVTM and CDR2 ANQGSEA. This CDR3 has 13 amino acids. CDR3 in amino acids: CSVGQGAIGELFF. Here the CDR3 DNA reads TGCAGCGTTGGTCAGGGGGCAATCGGGGAGCTGTTTTTT.

The chain links TRBV27 to TRBJ1-1; D is uncertain. This CDR3 region has 13 residues. Trimming cost V 5 bases and J 0 bases, with 7 bases left between them. The germline V gene encodes CDR1 MNHEY and CDR2 SMNVEV (reference sequence). Here the CDR3 DNA reads TGTGCCAGCAGTCCACGGGTGAACACTGAAGCTTTCTTT. It specifies CASSPRVNTEAFF.

This clone has more than one count but fewer than ten. This sequence joins TRBV4-1 and TRBJ1-3; D is possibly TRBD1 (5 bases). The CDR3 has 15 residues. The germline gives CDR1 MGHRA, CDR2 YSYEKL. Trimming removed 4 bases at V and 0 bases at J, with 10 bases between. Here the CDR3 reads CASSPRGISGNTIYF. Here the CDR3 DNA reads TGCGCCAGCAGCCCTAGGGGAATCTCTGGAAACACCATATATTTT.

The chain combines TRBV7-9 with TRBJ2-1; perhaps TRBD2 as D (6 bases). Trimming cost V 0 bases and J 0 bases, with 9 bases left between them. CDR1 is SEHNR and CDR2 is FQNEAQ in the germline V gene (reference sequence). The CDR3 covers 16 residues. This CDR3 reads CASSLASGVSYNEQFF. The CDR3 nucleotides are TGTGCCAGCAGCTTAGCGTCGGGGGTCTCCTACAATGAGCAGTTCTTC.

The chain is built from TRBV19 and TRBJ2-6, with D unclear. Germline CDR1 is LNHDA and CDR2 is SQIVND (reference sequence). The V and J ends lost 1 base and 0 bases respectively, with 7 bases between them. This CDR3 is built from 16 residues. Written as DNA, the CDR3 is TGTGCCAGTAGTATAGGGCCCATCTCTGGGGCCAACGTCCTGACTTTC. Its translation: CASSIGPISGANVLTF.

This clone was recorded once. The chain combines TRBV27 with TRBJ1-5; maybe TRBD1 (6 bases). The germline V gene encodes CDR1 MNHEY and CDR2 SMNVEV (reference sequence). The CDR3 is 12 amino acids. Trimming removed 5 bases from V and 7 bases from J, with 9 bases in between. This chain's CDR3 is CASSPQGQPQHF. DNA of the CDR3: TGTGCCAGCAGTCCTCAGGGGCAGCCCCAGCATTTT.

The chain is built from TRBV11-3 and TRBJ2-4; a possible D gene is TRBD2 (5 bases). Germline V gene lookup returns CDR1 SGHNT and CDR2 YENEEA. Trimming removed 5 bases from V and 1 base from J, with 27 bases in between. The CDR3 is made up of 20 amino acids. This CDR3 reads CASSQTQPGYSWEAKNIQYF. CDR3 coding DNA: TGTGCCAGCAGCCAAACACAGCCGGGCTACTCCTGGGAGGCCAAAAACATTCAGTACTTC.

The genes are TRBV14 and TRBJ1-6; 9 bases map to TRBD1. This CDR3 comprises 16 residues. The V and J ends lost 6 bases and 9 bases, in that order; junction bases with no gene match: 12. CDR1 is SGHDN and CDR2 is FVKESK in the germline V gene. The CDR3, as DNA: TGTGCCAGCAGTCCGGACAGGGGCGTGTGGAGTTCACCCCTCCACTTT. It is translated as CASSPDRGVWSSPLHF.

The chain carries TRBV30 and TRBJ2-1; D is perhaps TRBD2 (6 bases). Trimming removed 0 bases at V and 6 bases at J, with 18 bases between. Looked up from germline, CDR1 is GTSNPN and CDR2 is SVGIG (reference sequence). The CDR3 has 16 amino acids. The CDR3 is CAWSVQWRGKGNEQFF. CDR3 sequence (DNA): TGTGCCTGGAGTGTACAATGGCGGGGTAAGGGCAATGAGCAGTTCTTC. Full variable domain (remainder filled in from reference TRBV30 and TRBJ2-1): SQTIHQWPATLVQPVGSPLSLECTVEGTSNPNLYWYRQAAGRGLQLLFYSVGIGQISSEVPQNLSASRPQDRQFILSSKKLLLSDSGFYLCAWSVQWRGKGNEQFFGPGTRLTVL.

This chain joins TRBV10-3 and TRBJ1-1; D unclear. Germline CDR1 is ENHRY and CDR2 is SYGVKD. Trimming pared 11 bases from V and 1 base from J, leaving 11 bases between. The CDR3 sequence is 12 residues long. This chain's CDR3 is CASCGGNTEAFF. The CDR3, as DNA: TGTGCCTCCTGCGGAGGGAACACTGAAGCTTTCTTT.

The V gene is TRBV23-1, the J gene TRBJ1-1, with TRBD1 matching 7 bases. TRBV23-1 is marked as an open reading frame, function uncertain. The CDR3 runs to 14 residues. J gave up 6 bases and V 0 bases, and 4 bases lay outside the gene matches. In DNA form, the CDR3 reads TGCGCCAGCAGTCAATCCGGAGGGGGCCCTGAAGCTTTCTTT. Amino acid sequence: CASSQSGGGPEAFF.

This chain uses TRBV27 with TRBJ2-5, with 7 bases that match TRBD1. V shed 7 bases and J 0 bases; nucleotides not matched to a gene: 8. Germline CDR1 reads MNHEY; CDR2 reads SMNVEV (reference sequence). CDR3 size: 15 residues. The CDR3 coding sequence is TGTGCCAGCAAACAGGGGATAGTGGACCAAGAGACCCAGTACTTC. It encodes CASKQGIVDQETQYF.

The V and J genes are TRBV5-4 and TRBJ1-1, with D possibly TRBD1 on 5 matching bases. The germline CDR1 and CDR2 sequences are SGHNT and YYREEE (reference sequence). The CDR3 loop spans 12 amino acids. The V and J ends lost 2 bases and 8 bases respectively, with 10 bases between them. CDR3 residues: CASSFSGGEAFF. The CDR3 DNA is TGTGCCAGCAGCTTTTCCGGGGGAGAAGCTTTCTTT.

The CDR3 loop reads CASSLGGATYQETQYF. CDR3 bases: TGTGCCAGCAGCTTAGGCGGGGCTACTTACCAAGAGACCCAGTACTTC. The V and J genes are TRBV7-8 and TRBJ2-5; a possible D gene is TRBD2 (6 bases). V lost 1 base, J lost 0 bases, and 12 bases lay in between. CDR3 length: 16 residues. Germline lookup yields CDR1 SGHVS and CDR2 FQNEAQ.

The V gene is TRBV4-1, the J gene TRBJ1-6; 7 bases are a match to TRBD1. This CDR3 has 14 residues. J was trimmed by 8 bases and V by 2 bases; bases with no gene match: 3. From germline, CDR1 is MGHRA and CDR2 YSYEKL. For the CDR3, the DNA is TGCGCCAGCAGCCAATACAGGGGAGATTCACCCCTCCACTTT. Protein product: CASSQYRGDSPLHF.

The chain links TRBV2 to TRBJ2-7; 9 nucleotides align to TRBD1. Germline loops: CDR1 SNHLY, CDR2 FYNNEI. The V gene end was trimmed by 8 bases and the J gene end by 3 bases; junction bases not matched to a gene: 5. CDR3 length: 13 amino acids. CDR3 amino acids: CASARQGGYEQYV. CDR3 nucleotides: TGTGCCAGCGCACGACAGGGGGGCTACGAGCAGTACGTC.

Points on this clone: One junction end does not reproduce the germline sequence, and a read error may be involved. The gene calls are TRBV28 and TRBJ1-1, with D maybe TRBD1 (5 bases). This CDR3 is 16 amino acids long. Germline assignment: CDR1 MDHEN and CDR2 SYDVKM. In nucleotides, the CDR3 is TGTGCCAGCAGTGCTCCTACGGGACTCCTGAATACTGAAGCTTTCTTT. Protein: CASSAPTGLLNTEAFF.

The genes are TRBV27 and TRBJ2-1, with TRBD2 matching over 11 bases. Germline assignment: CDR1 MNHEY and CDR2 SMNVEV (reference sequence). With V trimmed by 6 bases and J by 1 base, 2 bases remained unmatched. The CDR3 length is 15 residues. The CDR3 bases are TGTGCCAGCAGCCGGACTAGCGGGTCCTACAATGAGCAGTTCTTC. Protein: CASSRTSGSYNEQFF.

V is TRBV19 and J is TRBJ1-3; D remains unclear. The CDR3 is 12 amino acids. Germline V CDR1 and CDR2: LNHDA, SQIVND (reference sequence). Trimming removed 9 bases from V and 0 bases from J, with 6 bases in between. In DNA form, the CDR3 reads TGTGCCAGCCAGTACTCTGGAAACACCATATATTTT. It encodes CASQYSGNTIYF.

The genes are TRBV5-5 and TRBJ1-1, with 7 bases that match TRBD1. Germline V gene sequence: CDR1 SGHKS, CDR2 YYEKEE (reference sequence). Trimming at V came to 1 base and at J to 1 base, leaving 1 base not matched to a gene. The length of the CDR3 is 14 residues. The CDR3 DNA sequence: TGTGCCAGCAGCTTGCAGGGGGGGAACACTGAAGCTTTCTTT. It specifies CASSLQGGNTEAFF.

The chain carries TRBV9 and TRBJ1-2; D is possibly TRBD1 (5 bases). CDR1 SGDLS and CDR2 YYNGEE come from the germline V gene. CDR3 length: 14 amino acids. V lost 0 bases and J lost 2, with 8 bases in between. CDR3 in amino acids: CASSVAPGNYGYTF. For the CDR3, the DNA is TGTGCCAGCAGCGTAGCTCCAGGGAACTATGGCTACACCTTC.

This clone has only one observation. The V gene is TRBV4-2, the J gene TRBJ1-1; D may be TRBD1 (6 bases). V lost 2 bases and J lost 6, with 22 bases in between. Looked up from germline, CDR1 is LGHNA and CDR2 is YNFKEQ. The CDR3 covers 17 residues. DNA for the CDR3: TGTGCCAGCAGCCAACTCACCCCTGGGACATCCGAATCTGAAGCTTTCTTT. Translation gives CASSQLTPGTSESEAFF.

The chain combines TRBV18 with TRBJ1-1, with 7 positions matching TRBD1. Germline V lookup: CDR1 KGHSH, CDR2 LQKENI. The J segment lost 6 bases and the V segment lost 3 bases, leaving 10 bases of the junction unmatched. The CDR3 extends over 15 amino acids. The CDR3 nucleotides are TGTGCCAGCTCACCGAGCGAAGGGGGCGGGTCTGAAGCTTTCTTT. The encoded protein is CASSPSEGGGSEAFF. The full variable domain, with the rest looked up from reference TRBV18 and TRBJ1-1, is NAGVMQNPRHLVRRRGQEARLRCSPMKGHSHVYWYRQLPEEGLKFMVYLQKENIIDESGMPKERFSAEFPKEGPSILRIQQVVRGDSAAYFCASSPSEGGGSEAFFGQGTRLTVV.